These 22 T cell receptor beta chains share one sample of origin, sequenced in a study of siplizumab effects on memory and regulatory T cells. Repertoires were generated with immunoSEQ multiplex PCR, while TCRdb's copy carries only in-frame clones and drops some. Of around 95,000 clones listed, about nine tenths are singletons. The sample taken for sequencing was CD4+ T cells sorted from blood. The origin of the receptors is a human donor in good health.

This sequence joins TRBV2 and TRBJ2-5; 9 bases are shared with TRBD1. Losses at the gene ends were 8 bases for V and 5 bases for J; bases not matched to a gene: 3. The CDR3 consists of 12 residues. Germline-derived CDR1 and CDR2 are SNHLY and FYNNEI. As DNA, the CDR3 is TGTGCCAGCCAGGGACAGGGTGAGACCCAGTACTTC. As protein: CASQGQGETQYF.

This chain uses TRBV19 with TRBJ1-2, with 9 bases identical to TRBD1. The junction had 3 bases not matched to a gene; V was cut back by 5 bases and J by 5 bases. The CDR3 sequence is 13 residues long. In germline, CDR1 is LNHDA, CDR2 SQIVND (reference sequence). CDR3 nucleotide sequence: TGTGCCAGTAGTGTGGGACAGGGATATGGCTACACCTTC. Protein: CASSVGQGYGYTF.

The genes are TRBV7-6 and TRBJ2-1, with 13 nucleotides matching TRBD2. This CDR3 is 20 amino acids long. Per germline, CDR1 SGHVS and CDR2 FNYEAQ. V was clipped by 5 bases and J by 0 bases; unmatched bases: 13. CDR3 nucleotides: TGTGCCAGCAGCCACGTACCGGGGACTAGCGGGGTCAGCTCCTACAATGAGCAGTTCTTC. Translation gives CASSHVPGTSGVSSYNEQFF.

This sequence joins TRBV5-4 and TRBJ1-2; tentative D call: TRBD1 (6 bases). Trimming took off 0 bases at V and 4 bases at J, with 13 bases between the two ends. Per the germline V gene, CDR1 is SGHNT and CDR2 is YYREEE (reference sequence). This CDR3 region has 15 residues. CDR3 residues: CASSLAGGQAYGYTF. For the CDR3, the DNA is TGTGCCAGCAGCTTGGCCGGGGGCCAGGCCTATGGCTACACCTTC.

CDR3 bases: TGTGCCACCGACAGGAGGAACATTCAGTACTTC. It codes for CATDRRNIQYF. This sequence joins TRBV10-3 and TRBJ2-4; the D gene is possibly TRBD1 (6 bases). There are 11 residues in the CDR3. CDR1 ENHRY and CDR2 SYGVKD come from the germline V gene. V was pared by 10 bases and J by 7 bases, with 11 bases between.

The chain is built from TRBV18 and TRBJ2-1; maybe TRBD2 (6 bases). Germline CDR1 and CDR2: KGHSH and LQKENI. The length of the CDR3 is 16 residues. V shed 2 bases and J shed 3 bases, with 14 bases lying between them. Here the CDR3 reads CASSPTGTGYYNEQFF. The CDR3, as DNA: TGTGCCAGCTCACCAACCGGGACTGGATACTACAATGAGCAGTTCTTC.

The chain employs TRBV5-1 and TRBJ2-1, with 9 bases that match TRBD1. CDR3 length: 14 residues. With 4 bases clipped from V and 5 bases from J, the junction kept 4 bases outside the gene matches. Per the germline V gene, CDR1 is SGHRS and CDR2 is YFSETQ. The CDR3 nucleotides read TGCGCCAGCAGCACAGGGGGCGCGGACAATGAGCAGTTCTTC. This codes for CASSTGGADNEQFF.

The rearrangement joins TRBV19 to TRBJ1-4; TRBD1 matches 7 bases. Germline V gene sequence: CDR1 LNHDA, CDR2 SQIVND (reference sequence). The CDR3 has 14 residues. The ends lost 5 bases at V and 8 bases at J; junction bases unmatched: 8. This CDR3 reads CASSHRGGREKLFF. The CDR3 DNA reads TGTGCCAGTAGTCACAGGGGCGGTCGCGAAAAACTGTTTTTT.

V gene TRBV9 combines with J gene TRBJ2-3, with D possibly matching TRBD1 (7 bases). The CDR3 sequence is 13 residues long. The germline V and J ends were trimmed by 4 bases and 10 bases, with 16 bases remaining between them. Germline-derived CDR1 and CDR2 are SGDLS and YYNGEE. CDR3 DNA: TGTGCCAGCAGCCTCCAGGGGGGTCCACCGCAGTATTTT. It encodes CASSLQGGPPQYF.

On this clone: This sample also contains other DNA sequences that code for the same CDR3. This sequence joins TRBV29-1 and TRBJ2-7, with 9 nucleotides matching TRBD1. This CDR3 comprises 12 residues. The ends lost 5 bases at V and 6 bases at J; junction bases unmatched: 5. Germline lookup yields CDR1 SQVTM and CDR2 ANQGSEA. CDR3: CSVNRDRAEQYF. CDR3 DNA sequence: TGCAGCGTTAACCGGGACAGGGCCGAGCAGTACTTC.

J is TRBJ2-7 and V is TRBV10-3; 7 bases agree with TRBD1. This CDR3 contains 11 residues. Germline V lookup: CDR1 ENHRY, CDR2 SYGVKD. The ends lost 6 bases at V and 7 bases at J; junction bases unmatched: 3. The CDR3 bases are TGTGCCATCAGCCAGGGGGATGAGCAGTACTTC. Translated, it gives CAISQGDEQYF.

This clone was recorded once. The chain recombines TRBV7-2 with TRBJ2-7; 7 bases are shared with TRBD2. Germline assignment: CDR1 SGHTA and CDR2 FQGNSA. V lost 1 base, J lost 0 bases, and 15 bases stayed unmatched. The CDR3 totals 19 residues. The CDR3 region has the DNA TGTGCCAGCAGCTTAGATACGGGGCGGAGCGGGGCAAGCTCCTACGAGCAGTACTTC. Amino acid sequence: CASSLDTGRSGASSYEQYF.

The chain employs TRBV27 and TRBJ2-5; D not resolved. This CDR3 comprises 13 residues. In germline, CDR1 is MNHEY, CDR2 SMNVEV (reference sequence). Trimming removed 6 bases at V and 1 base at J, with 9 bases between. The CDR3 region is CASSSRLQETQYF. The CDR3 bases are TGTGCCAGCAGCTCCCGCCTCCAAGAGACCCAGTACTTC.

The chain has TRBV27 and TRBJ1-2; D is perhaps TRBD1 (5 bases). V was clipped by 5 bases and J by 4 bases, with 14 bases between them. CDR1 and CDR2 (germline): MNHEY, SMNVEV (reference sequence). CDR3 length: 14 residues. The CDR3 is CASSPLRVGYGYTF. The CDR3 nucleotides are TGTGCCAGCAGTCCCCTCAGGGTAGGCTATGGCTACACCTTC.

This clone has only one observation. The V gene is TRBV9, the J gene TRBJ2-5; 11 bases are shared with TRBD1. Germline V CDR1 and CDR2: SGDLS, YYNGEE. The CDR3 loop spans 16 amino acids. V shed 2 bases and J 1 base; nucleotides not matched to a gene: 4. The CDR3, as DNA: TGTGCCAGCAGCGTCGCCGGGACAGGGGGCCAAGAGACCCAGTACTTC. Translation gives CASSVAGTGGQETQYF.

The chain carries TRBV4-2 and TRBJ2-3, with unresolved D. The germline V gene encodes CDR1 LGHNA and CDR2 YNFKEQ. Trimming took 0 bases from V and 6 from J, leaving 13 bases between them. The CDR3 totals 15 residues. DNA of the CDR3: TGTGCCAGCAGCCAAGATTGGGGTCCCTCCGATACGCAGTATTTT. Amino acid sequence: CASSQDWGPSDTQYF.

V usage is TRBV5-1 and J usage is TRBJ2-7, with TRBD1 identical over 7 bases. CDR1 SGHRS and CDR2 YFSETQ come from the germline V gene. With 6 bases clipped from V and 1 base from J, the junction kept 4 bases outside the gene matches. CDR3 size: 13 residues. CDR3 sequence reads: CASTTGESYEQYF. CDR3 nucleotide sequence: TGCGCCAGCACAACAGGGGAATCCTACGAGCAGTACTTC.

V is TRBV4-3 and J is TRBJ2-3; 9 nucleotides line up with TRBD2. Unmatched junction bases numbered 4, after V lost 7 bases and J lost 2 bases. Germline CDR1 reads LGHNA; CDR2 reads YSLEER. The CDR3 length is 14 residues. The CDR3: CASKSGGFTDTQYF. CDR3 sequence (DNA): TGCGCCAGCAAGAGCGGGGGGTTCACAGATACGCAGTATTTT.

The chain uses TRBV28 and TRBJ1-4; 9 bases fit TRBD1. The CDR3 runs to 18 residues. The V gene end was trimmed by 4 bases and the J gene end by 4 bases; junction bases not matched to a gene: 13. CDR1 and CDR2 (germline): MDHEN, SYDVKM. CDR3 nucleotides: TGTGCCAGCAGTTCGACCGGGACAGGGATCTTCCATAATGAAAAACTGTTTTTT. Its translation: CASSSTGTGIFHNEKLFF.

The chain employs TRBV2 and TRBJ2-1; TRBD2 agrees at 7 bases. The CDR3 totals 13 residues. V gave up 7 bases and J gave up 3 bases; unmatched junction bases: 3. The germline V gene has CDR1 SNHLY and CDR2 FYNNEI. In nucleotides, the CDR3 is TGTGCCAGCATGGGGACTATCTACAATGAGCAGTTCTTC. Translation: CASMGTIYNEQFF. The full variable domain, its missing parts supplied by reference TRBV2 and TRBJ2-1, is EPEVTQTPSHQVTQMGQEVILRCVPISNHLYFYWYRQILGQKVEFLVSFYNNEISEKSEIFDDQFSVERPDGSNFTLKIRSTKLEDSAMYFCASMGTIYNEQFFGPGTRLTVL.

This chain links TRBV19 with TRBJ2-1; TRBD1 might be the D (6 bases). This CDR3 spans 12 amino acids. Germline loops: CDR1 LNHDA, CDR2 SQIVND (reference sequence). The V gene lost 4 bases and the J gene lost 7 bases, with 8 bases spanning the gap. DNA for the CDR3: TGTGCCAGTAGTACCCAGGGGAATGAGCAGTTCTTC. This sequence encodes CASSTQGNEQFF.

The chain uses TRBV5-4 and TRBJ2-7, with D hard to call. This CDR3 region has 16 residues. Germline values: CDR1 SGHNT, CDR2 YYREEE (reference sequence). V dropped 4 bases and J dropped 5 bases, with 22 bases sitting between them. CDR3 bases: TGTGCCAGCAGCCCCAACAAGATCCTCCGCGAGGACGAGCAGTACTTC. It specifies CASSPNKILREDEQYF.